This entry describes one T cell receptor (beta chain). TCRdb keeps only in-frame clones here, not all; method: immunoSEQ multiplex PCR. Among some 2.1 million clones listed, less than 95% were seen once. The data originate from a study of shared clonotypes between healthy human individuals. At the level of the study: The cohort comprised a couple of women and a few men. Their ages spanned 18 to 49 years. For every donor, three CD4 naive, three CD4 memory, two CD8 naive and one CD8 memory plates were used.

The CDR3 loop spans 15 amino acids. Germline lookup yields CDR1 MNHEY and CDR2 SMNVEV (reference sequence). The germline V and J ends were trimmed by 6 bases and 3 bases, with 18 bases remaining between them. Naive CD8 cells lacked CD45RO and underwent positive selection for CCR7, leaving out terminally differentiated effector memory CD45RA+ cells. Donors were healthy HIV-negative adults without recently reported acute infections or vaccinations. This chain connects TRBV27 to TRBJ2-7; D tentatively fits TRBD1 or TRBD2 (5 bases each). Sequenced input: naive CD8+ T cells sorted from blood. This clonotype was obtained from a man between 18 and 29 years old in good health. The CDR3 sequence is CASSPSPGTSYEQYF. The DNA for the CDR3 is TGTGCCAGCAGCCCTTCCCCGGGGACCAGCTACGAGCAGTACTTC.